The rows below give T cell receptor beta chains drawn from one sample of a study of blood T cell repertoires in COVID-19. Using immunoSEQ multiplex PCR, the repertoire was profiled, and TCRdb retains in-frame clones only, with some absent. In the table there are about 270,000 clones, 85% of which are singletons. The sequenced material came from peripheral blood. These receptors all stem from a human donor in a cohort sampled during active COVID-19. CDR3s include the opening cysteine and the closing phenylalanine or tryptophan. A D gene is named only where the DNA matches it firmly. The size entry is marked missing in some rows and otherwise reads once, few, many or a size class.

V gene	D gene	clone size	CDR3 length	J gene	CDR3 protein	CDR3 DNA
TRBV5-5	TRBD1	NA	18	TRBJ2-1	CASSLGDRVGGSWNEQFF	TGTGCCAGCAGCTTGGGGGACAGGGTGGGAGGTTCGTGGAATGAGCAGTTCTTC
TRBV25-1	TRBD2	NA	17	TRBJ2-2	CASSESKSGRATGELFF	TGTGCCAGCAGTGAATCTAAGAGCGGGAGGGCCACCGGGGAGCTGTTTTTT
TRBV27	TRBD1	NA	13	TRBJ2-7	CASPRRTGYEQYF	TGTGCCAGCCCTCGGCGGACAGGATACGAGCAGTACTTC
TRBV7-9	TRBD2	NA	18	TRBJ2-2	CASSPTVGTSGNTGELFF	TGTGCCAGCAGCCCAACTGTTGGGACTAGCGGGAACACCGGGGAGCTGTTTTTT
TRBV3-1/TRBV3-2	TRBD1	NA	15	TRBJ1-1	CASSLGTGVGTEAFF	TGTGCCAGCAGCCTAGGGACAGGGGTCGGGACTGAAGCTTTCTTT
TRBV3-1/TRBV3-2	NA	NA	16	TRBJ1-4	CASSQYEVALNEKLFF	TGTGCCAGCAGCCAATACGAGGTTGCGCTTAATGAAAAACTGTTTTTT
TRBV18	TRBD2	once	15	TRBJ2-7	CASSHRGGQSYEQYF	TGTGCCAGCTCCCACCGGGGGGGACAATCCTACGAGCAGTACTTC
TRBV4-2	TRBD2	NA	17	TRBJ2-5	CASSQGGLAGRQETQYF	TGTGCCAGCAGCCAAGGAGGACTAGCGGGGCGCCAAGAGACCCAGTACTTC
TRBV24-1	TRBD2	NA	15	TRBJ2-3	CATMASGASTDTQYF	TGTGCCACCATGGCTAGCGGTGCTAGCACAGATACGCAGTATTTT
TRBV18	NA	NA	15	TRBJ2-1	CASSPRTTAYNEQFF	TGTGCCAGCTCACCACGGACAACCGCTTACAATGAGCAGTTCTTC
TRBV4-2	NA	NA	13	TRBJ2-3	CASSQPGADTQYF	TGTGCCAGCAGCCAACCAGGGGCAGATACGCAGTATTTT
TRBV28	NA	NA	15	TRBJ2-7	CASSLFGAQGNEQYF	TGTGCCAGCAGTTTATTTGGGGCACAGGGTAACGAGCAGTACTTC
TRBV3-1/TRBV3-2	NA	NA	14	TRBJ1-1	CASSQGLMNTEAFF	TGTGCCAGCAGCCAAGGGCTTATGAACACTGAAGCTTTCTTT
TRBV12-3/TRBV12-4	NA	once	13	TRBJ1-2	CASKTQGKTDYTF	TGTGCCAGCAAAACCCAGGGAAAGACGGACTACACCTTC
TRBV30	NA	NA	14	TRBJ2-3	CAWSPGRGTDTQYF	TGTGCCTGGAGTCCCGGGAGAGGGACAGATACGCAGTATTTT
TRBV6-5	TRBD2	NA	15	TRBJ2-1	CASSRTSGRFDEQFF	TGTGCCAGCAGTCGGACTAGCGGGAGGTTCGATGAGCAGTTCTTC
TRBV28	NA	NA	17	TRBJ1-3	CASSSVPGGRSGNTIYF	TGTGCCAGCAGTTCCGTACCGGGGGGAAGGTCTGGAAACACCATATATTTT
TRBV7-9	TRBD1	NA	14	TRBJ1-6	CASSIGQANSPLHF	TGTGCCAGCAGCATCGGACAGGCCAATTCACCCCTCCACTTT
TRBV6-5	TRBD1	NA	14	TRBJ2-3	CASRTGRKTDTQYF	TGTGCCAGCAGGACAGGGAGAAAGACAGATACGCAGTATTTT
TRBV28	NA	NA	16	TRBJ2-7	CASSPGGGGAPYEQYF	TGTGCCAGCAGCCCCGGCGGTGGAGGAGCTCCCTACGAGCAGTACTTC
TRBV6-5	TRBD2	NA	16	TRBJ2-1	CASSYTGLAGGNEQFF	TGTGCCAGCAGTTACACGGGACTAGCGGGAGGGAATGAGCAGTTCTTC
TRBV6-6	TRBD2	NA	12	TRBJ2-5	CASTIAGETQYF	TGTGCCAGCACAATAGCGGGAGAGACCCAGTACTTC
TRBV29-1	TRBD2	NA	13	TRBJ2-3	CSVGGRAIDTQYF	TGCAGCGTTGGTGGGAGGGCCATAGATACGCAGTATTTT
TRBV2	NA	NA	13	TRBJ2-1	CASCREHYNEQFF	TGTGCCAGCTGCCGGGAGCACTACAATGAGCAGTTCTTC
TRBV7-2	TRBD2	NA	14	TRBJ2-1	CASGRGRTKNEQFF	TGTGCCAGCGGCCGCGGGAGGACCAAGAATGAGCAGTTCTTC
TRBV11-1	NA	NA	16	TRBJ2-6	CASSLTQFSGANVLTF	TGTGCCAGCAGCTTAACACAGTTCTCTGGGGCCAACGTCCTGACTTTC
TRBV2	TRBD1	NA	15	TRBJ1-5	CATKRDRGQRQPQHF	TGTGCCACCAAAAGGGACAGGGGGCAACGTCAGCCCCAGCATTTT
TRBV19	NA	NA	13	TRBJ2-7	CASSAGIAYEQYF	TGTGCCAGTAGCGCCGGGATAGCCTACGAGCAGTACTTC
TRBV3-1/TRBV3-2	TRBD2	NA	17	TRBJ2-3	CASSHFVGGRSTDTQYF	TGTGCCAGCAGCCATTTCGTCGGCGGGAGAAGCACAGATACGCAGTATTTT
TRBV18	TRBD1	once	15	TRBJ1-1	CASSPSTGINTEAFF	TGTGCCAGCTCACCCTCGACAGGGATCAACACTGAAGCTTTCTTT
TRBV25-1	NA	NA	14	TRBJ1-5	CASSGTGVRQPQHF	TGTGCCAGCAGTGGAACAGGCGTAAGACAGCCCCAGCATTTT
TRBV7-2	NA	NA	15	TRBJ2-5	CASSVQTDRSETQYF	TGTGCCAGCAGCGTACAGACAGATCGATCAGAGACCCAGTACTTC
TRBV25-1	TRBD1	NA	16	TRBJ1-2	CASSVRGTASNYGYTF	TGTGCCAGCAGTGTCCGAGGGACAGCCTCAAACTATGGCTACACCTTC
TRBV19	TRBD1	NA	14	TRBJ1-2	CASRETGLPGGYTF	TGTGCCAGTAGGGAGACAGGGCTCCCGGGAGGCTACACCTTC
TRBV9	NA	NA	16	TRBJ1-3	CASSVALLSSGNTIYF	TGTGCCAGCAGCGTAGCGCTCCTTAGCTCTGGAAACACCATATATTTT
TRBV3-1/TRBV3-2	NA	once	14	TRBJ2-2	CASSRRGDTGELFF	TGTGCCAGCAGCCGCAGGGGGGACACCGGGGAGCTGTTTTTT